The 19 T cell receptor beta chains below all came from one sample that was sequenced in a study of siplizumab effects on memory and regulatory T cells. Sequencing used immunoSEQ multiplex PCR; TCRdb keeps in-frame clones, though not all of them. The table has 55,000 to 70,000 clones, more than 85% seen once. The sample comprised CD8+ T cells sorted from blood. These receptor sequences come from a human donor in good health.

This clone has a single count. The rearrangement joins TRBV4-1 to TRBJ2-1; 12 bases are a match to TRBD2. V was clipped by 3 bases and J by 7 bases; unmatched bases: 4. The CDR3 is 15 amino acids. Germline assignment: CDR1 MGHRA and CDR2 YSYEKL. The DNA of the CDR3 is TGCGCCAGCAGCCACCCTAGCGGGAGGGGGAATGAGCAGTTCTTC. Encoded protein: CASSHPSGRGNEQFF.

The rearrangement joins TRBV14 to TRBJ2-7; 7 bases are a match to TRBD1. Germline loops: CDR1 SGHDN, CDR2 FVKESK. Trimming at V came to 4 bases and at J to 4 bases, leaving 7 bases not matched to a gene. CDR3 length equals 14 residues. The CDR3 spells CASSRWDRPYEQYF. The CDR3 coding sequence is TGTGCCAGCAGCCGCTGGGACAGACCATACGAGCAGTACTTC.

The genes are TRBV15 and TRBJ2-5; tentatively, D is TRBD1 or TRBD2 (5 bases each). CDR3 length: 15 amino acids. V lost 0 bases and J lost 5, with 13 bases in between. Germline-derived CDR1 and CDR2 are LNHNV and YYDKDF (reference sequence). The CDR3 nucleotides read TGTGCCACCAGCAGAGATCGTATGGGGGACGAGACCCAGTACTTC. Protein: CATSRDRMGDETQYF.

The rearrangement links TRBV27 to TRBJ2-1; a possible D gene is TRBD2 (7 bases). CDR1 MNHEY and CDR2 SMNVEV come from the germline V gene (reference sequence). This CDR3 region has 14 residues. Trimming pared 0 bases from V and 6 bases from J, leaving 9 bases between. CDR3 DNA: TGTGCCAGCAGTTTATCAGGGGGGGGCAATGAGCAGTTCTTC. It specifies CASSLSGGGNEQFF.

The gene calls are TRBV4-1 and TRBJ1-2, with D unclear. Trimming cost V 0 bases and J 4 bases, with 12 bases left between them. This CDR3 spans 15 amino acids. CDR1 is MGHRA and CDR2 is YSYEKL in the germline V gene. The DNA for the CDR3 is TGCGCCAGCAGCCAAGAGGGTGTACAGCGCTATGGCTACACCTTC. The encoded protein is CASSQEGVQRYGYTF.

This rearrangement joins TRBV29-1 to TRBJ2-2; the D is unclear. The germline CDR1 and CDR2 sequences are SQVTM and ANQGSEA. CDR3 length equals 11 residues. The V end lost 8 bases, the J end lost 8 bases, and 12 bases lay between the germline ends. CDR3 amino acids: CSFPEGGELFF. The CDR3 DNA follows: TGCAGCTTCCCCGAAGGGGGGGAGCTGTTTTTT.

The chain is built from TRBV12-5 and TRBJ2-1; possibly TRBD2 for D (6 bases). Deletions cut 4 bases from V and 0 bases from J, with 19 bases between. The CDR3 length is 18 residues. Per the germline V gene, CDR1 is LGHNT and CDR2 is FRNRAP. CDR3 in amino acids: CASGSGRRESPSYNEQFF. CDR3 in DNA: TGTGCTAGTGGTTCAGGAAGGCGGGAAAGCCCCTCCTACAATGAGCAGTTCTTC.

In this sample, this clone turned up a few times. This rearrangement joins TRBV4-2 to TRBJ2-7, with 9 bases that match TRBD2. Germline-derived CDR1 and CDR2 are LGHNA and YNFKEQ. The ends lost 0 bases at V and 5 bases at J; junction bases unmatched: 8. The CDR3 has 16 amino acids. CDR3 residues: CASSQDHELAGHEQYF. The CDR3 DNA is TGTGCCAGCAGCCAAGATCACGAACTAGCGGGCCACGAGCAGTACTTC.

This clone has only one observation. This sequence joins TRBV30 and TRBJ2-7; D is unclear. This CDR3 spans 13 amino acids. V was cut by 1 base and J by 0 bases, with 7 bases left in between. Germline V gives CDR1 GTSNPN, CDR2 SVGIG (reference sequence). CDR3 sequence reads: CAWSGINSYEQYF. CDR3 nucleotides: TGTGCCTGGAGTGGGATTAACTCCTACGAGCAGTACTTC.

The rearrangement uses TRBV4-2 and TRBJ2-7, with D possibly TRBD2 on 5 matching bases. The germline CDR1 and CDR2 sequences are LGHNA and YNFKEQ. The germline V and J ends were trimmed by 2 bases and 0 bases, with 14 bases remaining between them. CDR3 size: 16 residues. The DNA of the CDR3 is TGTGCCAGCAGCCAATCCCGGGGAGCCAGCTCCTACGAGCAGTACTTC. It encodes CASSQSRGASSYEQYF.

This clone appeared a single time. V is TRBV5-4 and J is TRBJ1-2, with 7 positions matching TRBD1. With V trimmed by 4 bases and J by 6 bases, 15 bases remained unmatched. The CDR3 totals 16 residues. Germline assignment: CDR1 SGHNT and CDR2 YYREEE (reference sequence). This CDR3 is CASSPAPGQGDHGYTF. The CDR3 DNA follows: TGTGCCAGCAGCCCCGCCCCGGGTCAGGGGGATCATGGCTACACCTTC.

In its sample, this clone was seen a few times. The CDR3 is CASSIGSVNTEAFF. The CDR3 bases are TGTGCCAGTAGTATAGGATCGGTGAACACTGAAGCTTTCTTT. This chain joins TRBV19 and TRBJ1-1, with unresolved D. The germline V and J ends were trimmed by 1 base and 0 bases, with 6 bases remaining between them. CDR1 LNHDA and CDR2 SQIVND come from the germline V gene (reference sequence). The CDR3 has 14 residues.

Written as DNA, the CDR3 is TGTGCCAGCAGGCCACGGGACAGGGGGAACACTGAAGCTTTCTTT. Its translation is CASRPRDRGNTEAFF. The chain uses TRBV28 and TRBJ1-1; 10 nucleotides align to TRBD1. CDR3 length: 15 amino acids. Germline CDR1 MDHEN, CDR2 SYDVKM. Germline trimming cut 6 bases from V and 1 base from J; bases unmatched to any gene: 5.

The rearrangement uses TRBV5-1 and TRBJ1-1, with 9 bases identical to TRBD1. The CDR3 extends over 14 amino acids. Germline trimming cut 5 bases from V and 1 base from J; bases unmatched to any gene: 3. Germline V CDR1 and CDR2: SGHRS, YFSETQ. This CDR3 reads CASSWTGANTEAFF. Here the CDR3 DNA reads TGCGCCAGCAGTTGGACAGGGGCGAACACTGAAGCTTTCTTT.

V is TRBV4-1 and J is TRBJ2-7, with 9 bases lining up with TRBD1. After removal of 1 base from V and 4 bases from J, the junction contained 5 bases not matched to a gene. Germline V gene data show CDR1 as MGHRA and CDR2 as YSYEKL. This CDR3 region has 15 residues. CDR3 DNA sequence: TGCGCCAGCAGCCAAGCGGGACAGGGAGGGTACGAGCAGTACTTC. It is translated as CASSQAGQGGYEQYF.

The J gene is TRBJ2-5, the V gene TRBV4-1, with D unclear. V gave up 1 base and J gave up 5 bases, with 11 bases separating them. Germline CDR1 is MGHRA and CDR2 is YSYEKL. There are 14 residues in the CDR3. In DNA form, the CDR3 reads TGCGCCAGCAGCCAAGTCATCGGAGAGGAGACCCAGTACTTC. Translating it yields CASSQVIGEETQYF.

This clone was recorded once. The chain uses TRBV27 and TRBJ2-7; 7 bases match TRBD2. In germline, CDR1 is MNHEY, CDR2 SMNVEV (reference sequence). With 5 bases clipped from V and 0 bases from J, the junction kept 1 base outside the gene matches. The length of the CDR3 is 13 residues. The CDR3 region has the DNA TGTGCCAGCAGTCGCGGGAGCTCCTACGAGCAGTACTTC. Protein: CASSRGSSYEQYF.

This clone was observed a single time. The chain is built from TRBV7-9 and TRBJ2-7, with D perhaps TRBD2 (6 bases). Between the trimmed V and J ends, which lost 5 bases and 6 bases, there was a span of 20 bases. Germline V gene data show CDR1 as SEHNR and CDR2 as FQNEAQ (reference sequence). This CDR3 contains 15 residues. CDR3 protein: CASSPPLVGRLEQYF. CDR3 DNA: TGTGCCAGCAGCCCACCCTTGGTAGGGAGGCTCGAGCAGTACTTC.

The gene calls are TRBV27 and TRBJ2-1; TRBD1 matches 12 bases. Losses at the gene ends were 1 base for V and 8 bases for J; bases not matched to a gene: 6. The CDR3 totals 16 residues. Per germline, CDR1 MNHEY and CDR2 SMNVEV (reference sequence). CDR3 DNA sequence: TGTGCCAGCAGTTTATGGGGACAGGGGGCTTCGGATGAGCAGTTCTTC. Translating it yields CASSLWGQGASDEQFF.